A single sample gave rise to the 16 T cell receptor beta chains below, sequenced in a study of blood T cell repertoires in COVID-19. The repertoire was sequenced with immunoSEQ multiplex PCR; TCRdb's copy has only in-frame clones and lacks some. This sample has 150,000 or so clones, with 91% found just once. Sequencing was carried out using peripheral blood. Every receptor here comes from a man aged 50-59 years with acute or convalescent COVID-19.

The chain employs TRBV5-6 and TRBJ1-6; D not resolved. Germline V CDR1 and CDR2: SGHDT, YYEEEE. The CDR3 loop spans 16 amino acids. V was cut by 6 bases and J by 7 bases, with 20 bases left in between. CDR3 DNA: TGTGCCAGCACCTTTGGAGGAGATCCATACAATTCACCCCTCCACTTT. Protein product: CASTFGGDPYNSPLHF. Complete variable domain (other parts from reference TRBV5-6 and TRBJ1-6): DAGVTQSPTHLIKTRGQQVTLRCSPKSGHDTVSWYQQALGQGPQFIFQYYEEEERQRGNFPDRFSGHQFPNYSSELNVNALLLGDSALYLCASTFGGDPYNSPLHFGNGTRLTVT.

The rearrangement uses TRBV5-5 and TRBJ1-2; no reliable D call. The V end was cut by 2 bases, the J end by 0 bases, with 11 bases between. The CDR3 runs 15 residues. Germline V gene sequence: CDR1 SGHKS, CDR2 YYEKEE (reference sequence). CDR3 sequence (DNA): TGTGCCAGCAGCTTTAGAAACCGAACTAACTATGGCTACACCTTC. Its protein is CASSFRNRTNYGYTF. The variable domain in full, with the rest retrieved from reference TRBV5-5 and TRBJ1-2, is DAGVTQSPTHLIKTRGQQVTLRCSPISGHKSVSWYQQVLGQGPQFIFQYYEKEERGRGNFPDRFSARQFPNYSSELNVNALLLGDSALYLCASSFRNRTNYGYTFGSGTRLTVV.

This clone was counted only a few times. The chain links TRBV21-1 to TRBJ2-7; TRBD1 is the table's D call and was not checked against the DNA. TRBV21-1 is a pseudogene segment. This CDR3 region has 17 residues. The CDR3 loop is CASSPWDPGQGAYEQYF. CDR3 bases: TGTGCCAGCAGCCCTTGGGACCCGGGACAGGGGGCCTACGAGCAGTACTTC.

This clone was counted a few times. The chain is built from TRBV7-2 and TRBJ2-5; D not certain. V lost 5 bases to trimming and J lost 4 bases, with 14 bases between them. CDR3 length: 14 amino acids. Germline assignment: CDR1 SGHTA and CDR2 FQGNSA. The CDR3 reads CASSAVLGIETQYF. CDR3 bases: TGTGCCAGCAGCGCAGTGTTGGGCATAGAGACCCAGTACTTC.

The V call is TRBV19, the J call TRBJ1-4; 8 bases fit TRBD1. This CDR3 has 14 amino acids. Per germline, CDR1 LNHDA and CDR2 SQIVND (reference sequence). The J segment lost 14 bases and the V segment lost 1 base, leaving 9 bases of the junction unmatched. CDR3 residues: CASSIGDRQGGLFF. CDR3 nucleotide sequence: TGTGCCAGTAGTATAGGGGACAGGCAAGGCGGGCTGTTTTTT.

This clone was counted a few times. The gene calls are TRBV2 and TRBJ1-5; 7 nucleotides align to TRBD1. Per germline, CDR1 SNHLY and CDR2 FYNNEI. V lost 6 bases and J lost 10; bases outside the gene matches: 12. CDR3 size: 14 residues. The CDR3 loop reads CASRTGQEGGPQHF. DNA of the CDR3: TGTGCCAGCAGGACTGGACAGGAGGGAGGACCCCAGCATTTT.

The chain recombines TRBV19 with TRBJ2-2; D gene ambiguous. CDR1 and CDR2 (germline): LNHDA, SQIVND (reference sequence). CDR3 size: 14 residues. Deletions cut 3 bases from V and 1 base from J, with 6 bases between. For the CDR3, the DNA is TGTGCCAGTAGTATGGCTAGGAACACCGGGGAGCTGTTTTTT. Amino acids: CASSMARNTGELFF.

The V and J genes are TRBV27 and TRBJ2-2; 7 nucleotides align to TRBD1. Trimming at V came to 6 bases and at J to 0 bases, leaving 10 bases not matched to a gene. The CDR3 has 17 residues. Germline CDR1 and CDR2: MNHEY and SMNVEV (reference sequence). The CDR3 nucleotides read TGTGCCAGCAGCCGAACCACAGGGGTGACGAACACCGGGGAGCTGTTTTTT. It yields the protein CASSRTTGVTNTGELFF.

This clone was recorded only once. The V call is TRBV18, the J call TRBJ1-1; D is undetermined. CDR1 and CDR2 (germline): KGHSH, LQKENI. The CDR3 has 14 amino acids. Trimming removed 1 base from V and 1 base from J, with 7 bases in between. CDR3 region: CASSPQGGNTEAFF. The CDR3 nucleotides are TGTGCCAGCTCACCACAGGGAGGGAACACTGAAGCTTTCTTT.

This clone was seen once. V is TRBV9 and J is TRBJ2-2, with D possibly matching TRBD2 (6 bases). The germline CDR1 and CDR2 sequences are SGDLS and YYNGEE. V gave up 4 bases and J gave up 2 bases, with 12 bases separating them. The CDR3 is made up of 15 amino acids. CDR3 nucleotide sequence: TGTGCCAGCAGCTCCTGGACTACCAACACCGGGGAGCTGTTTTTT. Translation gives CASSSWTTNTGELFF.

The chain has TRBV4-1 and TRBJ1-1, with D possibly being TRBD1 (6 bases). The CDR3 runs 15 residues. Germline lookup yields CDR1 MGHRA and CDR2 YSYEKL. Trimming took off 0 bases at V and 4 bases at J, with 12 bases between the two ends. The CDR3 region is CASSQDRGEGTEAFF. The CDR3 DNA follows: TGCGCCAGCAGCCAAGACAGGGGTGAAGGCACTGAAGCTTTCTTT.

J is TRBJ1-2 and V is TRBV5-6; D possibly corresponds to TRBD1 (6 bases). The germline CDR1 and CDR2 sequences are SGHDT and YYEEEE. V was cut by 2 bases and J by 7 bases, with 15 bases left in between. The CDR3 length is 14 residues. As DNA, the CDR3 is TGTGCCAGCAGCTTCAAACAGGGCGTCTCTGGCTACACCTTC. This sequence encodes CASSFKQGVSGYTF.

This chain joins TRBV7-8 and TRBJ2-1, with TRBD2 as a possible D gene (6 bases). Trimming stripped 1 base from V and 1 base from J, with 11 bases between. The V gene's germline CDR1 is SGHVS and CDR2 FQNEAQ. There are 16 residues in the CDR3. The CDR3 loop is CASSLGDSGSYNEQFF. CDR3 sequence (DNA): TGTGCCAGCAGCTTAGGGGACTCCGGGTCCTACAATGAGCAGTTCTTC.

The CDR3 sequence: CASSKGQTLSPLHF. CDR3 DNA sequence: TGTGCCAGCAGCAAGGGACAGACCCTTTCACCCCTCCACTTT. The chain combines TRBV9 with TRBJ1-6, with TRBD1 matching 7 bases. The J segment lost 9 bases and the V segment lost 4 bases, leaving 7 bases of the junction unmatched. The germline V gene has CDR1 SGDLS and CDR2 YYNGEE. The CDR3 runs 14 residues. Full variable domain (missing parts from reference TRBV9 and TRBJ1-6): DSGVTQTPKHLITATGQRVTLRCSPRSGDLSVYWYQQSLDQGLQFLIQYYNGEERAKGNILERFSAQQFPDLHSELNLSSLELGDSALYFCASSKGQTLSPLHFGNGTRLTVT.

This clone occurred a few times. The chain has TRBV7-2 and TRBJ2-7, with 10 bases matching TRBD1. Losses at the gene ends were 2 bases for V and 5 bases for J; bases not matched to a gene: 3. The germline CDR1 and CDR2 sequences are SGHTA and FQGNSA. The CDR3 loop spans 14 amino acids. The CDR3 nucleotides are TGTGCCAGCAGCTTAACGGGGACAGGGGACGAGCAGTACTTC. The encoded protein is CASSLTGTGDEQYF.

The V and J genes are TRBV6-6 and TRBJ1-3; no reliable D call. This CDR3 has 16 residues. Trimming took off 6 bases at V and 0 bases at J, with 15 bases between the two ends. CDR1 is MNHNY and CDR2 is SVGAGI in the germline V gene (reference sequence). CDR3 residues: CASSLPGTGSGNTIYF. DNA of the CDR3: TGTGCCAGCAGCCTCCCTGGTACCGGCTCTGGAAACACCATATATTTT.